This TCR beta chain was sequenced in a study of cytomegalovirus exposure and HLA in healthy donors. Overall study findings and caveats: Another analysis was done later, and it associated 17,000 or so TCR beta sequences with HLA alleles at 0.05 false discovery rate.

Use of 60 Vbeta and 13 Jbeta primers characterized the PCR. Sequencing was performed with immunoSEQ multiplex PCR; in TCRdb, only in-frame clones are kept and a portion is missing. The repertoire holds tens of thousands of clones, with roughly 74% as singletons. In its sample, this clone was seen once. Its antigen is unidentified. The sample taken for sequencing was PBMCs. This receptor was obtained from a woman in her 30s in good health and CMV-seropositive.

This chain's CDR3 is CASSPLLSYNEQFF. CDR3 DNA: TGTGCCAGCTCACCACTATTGTCCTACAATGAGCAGTTCTTC. This sequence joins TRBV18 and TRBJ2-1, with D hard to call. This CDR3 has 14 amino acids. Looked up from germline, CDR1 is KGHSH and CDR2 is LQKENI. V lost 1 base, J lost 1 base, and 5 bases lay in between. Using reference TRBV18 and TRBJ2-1 for the parts outside the CDR3, the full variable domain is NAGVMQNPRHLVRRRGQEARLRCSPMKGHSHVYWYRQLPEEGLKFMVYLQKENIIDESGMPKERFSAEFPKEGPSILRIQQVVRGDSAAYFCASSPLLSYNEQFFGPGTRLTVL.